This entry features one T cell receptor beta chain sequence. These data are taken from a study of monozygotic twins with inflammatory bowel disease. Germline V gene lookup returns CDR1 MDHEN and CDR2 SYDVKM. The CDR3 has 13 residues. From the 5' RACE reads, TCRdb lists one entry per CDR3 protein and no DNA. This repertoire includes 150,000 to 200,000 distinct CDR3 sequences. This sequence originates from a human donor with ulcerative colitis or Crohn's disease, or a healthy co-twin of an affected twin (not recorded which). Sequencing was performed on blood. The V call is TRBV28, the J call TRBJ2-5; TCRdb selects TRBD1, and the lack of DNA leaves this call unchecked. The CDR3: CASSYPGIETQYF.